This TCR beta chain was recovered during a study of blood T cell repertoires in COVID-19. Per germline, CDR1 LGHNA and CDR2 YNFKEQ. Trimming at V came to 3 bases and at J to 7 bases, leaving 11 bases not matched to a gene. CDR3 length: 16 residues. This table comes from immunoSEQ multiplex PCR, and its TCRdb copy is limited to in-frame clones, with some not included. This repertoire shows approximately 220,000 clones, just under 90% found once; its top ten account for 3.5% to 4.5%. In terms of age and location, participants ranged from about 18 to 95 years and lived in about 25 US areas. J is TRBJ1-4 and V is TRBV4-2; the match to TRBD1 covers 7 bases. Input material: PBMCs or T cells enriched from blood (not recorded which). This sequence originates from a woman under 40 with acute COVID-19. The CDR3 region has the DNA TGTGCCAGCAGCCAGGCCACAGGGGAGGTATCTGAAAAACTGTTTTTT. Translated: CASSQATGEVSEKLFF.